Listed below are T cell receptor beta chains from one sample, sequenced in a study of response to subunit inactivated influenza vaccine. TCRdb re-derived calls from the RT-PCR reads in MiXCR, one entry per CDR3 protein. The repertoire holds 400,000 to 550,000 distinct CDR3 sequences, with roughly 23% as singletons. The source was CD4+ T cells sorted from PBMCs, collected 5 days after vaccination. The receptor source for this set is a man aged 50-60 years who received an inactivated influenza vaccine. Each CDR3 is given with its conserved first and last residue. D genes are given only for firm matches. The size of a clone is reported for some rows only, either as once, few or many, or as a class for expanded clones.

CDR3 length,J gene,D gene,V gene,clone size,CDR3 DNA,CDR3 protein
13,TRBJ2-1,.,TRBV18,few,TGTGCCAGCTCACCTGGGAATGCCAATGAGCAGTTCTTC,CASSPGNANEQFF
13,TRBJ2-5,.,TRBV11-2,few,TGTGCCAGCAGCCGGACTGGCGAAGAGACCCAGTACTTC,CASSRTGEETQYF
14,TRBJ2-1,TRBD2,TRBV5-1,few,TGCGCCAGCAATTCGGGGGGTCCCTACAATGAGCAGTTCTTC,CASNSGGPYNEQFF
13,TRBJ2-5,TRBD2,TRBV5-1,.,TGCGCCAGCAGAGTGGCGGGAGGAGAGACCCAGTACTTC,CASRVAGGETQYF
13,TRBJ1-5,.,TRBV7-9,.,TGTGCCAGCAGCCTTCAAGACAATCAGCCCCAGCATTTT,CASSLQDNQPQHF
15,TRBJ1-1,.,TRBV12-3/TRBV12-4,few,TGTGCCAGCAGTTTATTGGGACTGGGATTTACTGAAGCTTTCTTT,CASSLLGLGFTEAFF
13,TRBJ2-5,.,TRBV28,many,TGTGCCAGCAGTTTAATTGGCCAAGAGACCCAGTACTTC,CASSLIGQETQYF
17,TRBJ2-5,TRBD2,TRBV24-1,.,TGTGCCACCAGTGACGCCTCTAGCGGGGGGGCCCAAGAGACCCAGTACTTC,CATSDASSGGAQETQYF
15,TRBJ2-4,TRBD2,TRBV20-1,few,TGCAGTGCTAGAGACTGGAGGGGAGGGAAAAACATTCAGTACTTC,CSARDWRGGKNIQYF
15,TRBJ2-1,TRBD2,TRBV5-1,few,TGCGCCAGCAGATCCGGGACTAGCGGTTACAATGAGCAGTTCTTC,CASRSGTSGYNEQFF
17,TRBJ1-1,TRBD1,TRBV7-2,few,TGTGCCAGCAGATTCCCGATACGGGGACAGCTGAACACTGAAGCTTTCTTT,CASRFPIRGQLNTEAFF